Listed here are 7 T cell receptor beta chains from one sample, sequenced in a study of breast tumors, draining lymph nodes, adjacent tissues. The lymph nodes were axillary draining lymph nodes from breast cancer patients. TCRdb ran MiXCR on the multiplex PCR reads and lists one entry per CDR3 protein. The table has some 230,000 distinct CDR3 sequences, less than 35% seen once; the top ten hold 3% to 4%. Sequences were obtained from axillary lymph node tissue. Receptors originate from a female donor with breast cancer. Some clones in this sample may be carry-over from other donors' samples.

This clonotype was seen a few times. The chain couples TRBV6-5 to TRBJ2-2; tentatively, D is TRBD1 or TRBD2 (5 bases each). CDR3 length: 15 amino acids. V gave up 8 bases and J gave up 1 base, with 14 bases separating them. CDR1 is MNHEY, CDR2 SVGAGI, per germline. The CDR3 sequence: CASGKGTLNTGELFF. As DNA, the CDR3 is TGTGCCAGCGGCAAGGGGACCCTGAACACCGGGGAGCTGTTTTTT.

This clonotype was observed once. The V and J genes are TRBV7-6 and TRBJ1-6; no clear D. The J call is in doubt because the DNA end fits TRBJ1-5 better. Germline assignment: CDR1 SGHVS and CDR2 FNYEAQ. The CDR3 contains 13 residues. The CDR3 region is CASSPRVNQPQHF. The CDR3 DNA sequence: TGTGCCAGCAGCCCGCGGGTGAATCAGCCCCAGCATTTT.

This clonotype was seen many times. The chain recombines TRBV10-1 with TRBJ2-2; no clear D. CDR3 length equals 14 residues. V shed 8 bases and J shed 4 bases, with 14 bases lying between them. Germline lookup yields CDR1 WNHNN and CDR2 SYGVQD (reference sequence). CDR3: CASGSGGGTGELFF. The CDR3 nucleotides are TGCGCCAGCGGTTCTGGCGGTGGCACCGGGGAGCTGTTTTTT.

To note about this clonotype: Since a much larger clone is just one base distant, this may be a read error. The chain links TRBV12-3 or TRBV12-4 to TRBJ1-6; D is possibly TRBD1 (5 bases). The V gene lost 6 bases and the J gene lost 0 bases, with 18 bases spanning the gap. The CDR3 runs to 18 residues. CDR3 sequence reads: CASSSTGTESSYNSPLHF. CDR3 coding DNA: TGTGCCAGCAGCAGCACCGGGACGGAGAGCTCCTATAATTCACCCCTCCACTTT.

At least ten counts were recorded for this clonotype. The chain couples TRBV29-1 to TRBJ1-2, with no clear D. From germline, CDR1 is SQVTM and CDR2 ANQGSEA. V was cut by 3 bases and J by 4 bases, with 15 bases left in between. The CDR3 is 14 residues long. In nucleotides, the CDR3 is TGCAGCGTTGAGTTGGCAGGCTATTCCTATGGCTACACCTTC. It is translated as CSVELAGYSYGYTF. The complete variable domain, with remaining parts taken from reference TRBV29-1 and TRBJ1-2, reads SAVISQKPSRDICQRGTSLTIQCQVDSQVTMMFWYRQQPGQSLTLIATANQGSEATYESGFVIDKFPISRPNLTFSTLTVSNMSPEDSSIYLCSVELAGYSYGYTFGSGTRLTVV.

V gene TRBV7-2 combines with J gene TRBJ2-7; D is uncertain. The CDR3 covers 14 residues. Germline values: CDR1 SGHTA, CDR2 FQGNSA. Trimming cost V 5 bases and J 5 bases, with 16 bases left between them. CDR3 DNA sequence: TGTGCCAGCAGCCAAGGCGGTAAACGCCACGAGCAGTACTTC. It yields the protein CASSQGGKRHEQYF.

Note on this clonotype: A much larger clone differs from this one at a single base, so this may be a read error. This rearrangement joins TRBV6-4 to TRBJ1-5; D gene uncertain. This CDR3 has 13 amino acids. The V end was cut by 5 bases, the J end by 6 bases, with 11 bases between. Germline V gene lookup returns CDR1 MRHNA and CDR2 SNTAGT. The CDR3: CASSRAKGQPQHF. CDR3 sequence (DNA): TGTGCCAGCAGTCGGGCGAAGGGTCAGCCCCAGCATTTT.